These T cell receptor beta chains were read from a single sample in a study of blood T cell repertoires in COVID-19. This table comes from immunoSEQ multiplex PCR, and its TCRdb copy is limited to in-frame clones, with some not included. Of about 420,000 clones in the sample, about 90% were seen once. Source material: peripheral blood. These receptors were taken from a man aged 18-30 years with COVID-19, enrolled during active disease. The CDR3 runs from the conserved cysteine through the conserved F or W. Each record gives: D gene, clone size, J gene, V gene, CDR3 DNA, CDR3 protein. A D gene is named only where the DNA matches it firmly. Expanded clones are given a class, and other clones once, few, many or no size at all.

>NA|NA|TRBJ2-1|TRBV9
TGTGCCAGCAGCGTCGCGGTTTACAATGAGCAGTTCTTC
CASSVAVYNEQFF
>NA|NA|TRBJ1-5|TRBV6-5
TGTGCCAGCAGATCCCTCGGAGCTCACAATCAGCCCCAGCATTTT
CASRSLGAHNQPQHF
>TRBD2|NA|TRBJ2-3|TRBV7-3
TGTGCCAGCAGCTCCACCGGGACTAGCGGGAGCCACACAGATACGCAGTATTTT
CASSSTGTSGSHTDTQYF
>NA|NA|TRBJ1-1|TRBV5-1
TGCGCCAGCAGCTTGGTGGGGATGATAGGGGCTGGCACTGAAGCTTTCTTT
CASSLVGMIGAGTEAFF
>TRBD2|NA|TRBJ2-3|TRBV25-1
TGTGCCAATAGCGGGGCAGATACGCAGTATTTT
CANSGADTQYF
>TRBD2|NA|TRBJ2-7|TRBV2
TGTGCCAGCAAGTCGGCGGGAGGCCCTGCACCCCAGTACTTC
CASKSAGGPAPQYF
>NA|NA|TRBJ1-2|TRBV2
TGTGCCAGCAGTGACGAGCCCGACTATGGCTACACCTTC
CASSDEPDYGYTF
>NA|NA|TRBJ1-1|TRBV5-5
TGTGCCAGCAGCTTGTTTCGGCAGGGCGCTGAAGCTTTCTTT
CASSLFRQGAEAFF
>TRBD2|NA|TRBJ2-5|TRBV5-6
TGTGCCAGCAGCTGGGGAGATAGCGGGAGGGGGGAGACCCAGTACTTC
CASSWGDSGRGETQYF
>NA|NA|TRBJ1-1|TRBV7-3
TGTGCCAGCAGCTTAGGAGGGTCGAACACTGAAGCTTTCTTT
CASSLGGSNTEAFF
>NA|NA|TRBJ2-7|TRBV5-1
TGCGCCAGCAGCTTTCTAGCGTTTAAGGACGAGCAGTACTTC
CASSFLAFKDEQYF
>TRBD1|NA|TRBJ1-2|TRBV5-1
TGCGCCAGCAGCCTCGCCGGGACAGGGGGCGTTGGCTACACCTTC
CASSLAGTGGVGYTF
>NA|NA|TRBJ1-2|TRBV23-1
TGCGCCAGCAGTCCGACAGGAACAGTCGTCTATGGCTACACCTTC
CASSPTGTVVYGYTF
>TRBD2|NA|TRBJ2-1|TRBV19
TGTGCCAGTAGTTGGAGACTAGCTCGTTACAATGAGCAGTTCTTC
CASSWRLARYNEQFF
>TRBD1|NA|TRBJ1-1|TRBV2
TGTGCCAGCAGCGAGACAGGGATGGCCAACATGAACACTGAAGCTTTCTTT
CASSETGMANMNTEAFF
>TRBD1|NA|TRBJ1-2|TRBV24-1
TGTGCCACCAGTGAATCGGACAGGGACAATGGCTACACCTTC
CATSESDRDNGYTF
>TRBD1|NA|TRBJ2-7|TRBV24-1
TGTGCCACCAGTGCCTCCGGGACAGGTTTTCGGCACGAGCAGTACTTC
CATSASGTGFRHEQYF
>NA|NA|TRBJ2-1|TRBV11-2
TGTGCCAGCAGCTTAGCGGTCAGGGAAGGCGATGAGCAGTTCTTC
CASSLAVREGDEQFF
>TRBD1|NA|TRBJ2-7|TRBV6-5
TGTGCCAGCAGGGACAGGGGGCGCGTTGAGCAGTACTTC
CASRDRGRVEQYF
>NA|NA|TRBJ2-2|TRBV7-2
TGTGCCAGCAGCTTAGTTGGCGGGGAGAACACCGGGGAGCTGTTTTTT
CASSLVGGENTGELFF
>TRBD2|NA|TRBJ2-5|TRBV18
TGTGCCAGCTCACCTGGCTTTCGGACTAGCGGGGTGCAAGAGACCCAGTACTTC
CASSPGFRTSGVQETQYF
>NA|NA|TRBJ2-3|TRBV28
TGTGCCAGCAGCCCAGGGGGGCCCCCATATACGCAGTATTTT
CASSPGGPPYTQYF
>NA|few|TRBJ2-2|TRBV7-8
TGTGCCAGCCTTGAAGGACGGGGGGCGGTCACCGGGGAGCTGTTTTTT
CASLEGRGAVTGELFF
>TRBD1|NA|TRBJ2-5|TRBV9
TGTGCCAGCAGCGCGACGGGACAGGGGGCGCGAGAGACCCAGTACTTC
CASSATGQGARETQYF
>TRBD1|NA|TRBJ1-4|TRBV11-2
TGTGCCAGCAGCCGTAGGAGGGGGACAGCAACTAATGAAAAACTGTTTTTT
CASSRRRGTATNEKLFF
>NA|NA|TRBJ2-1|TRBV19
TGTGCCAGTAGTATGGAGGTTCGGTACAATGAGCAGTTCTTC
CASSMEVRYNEQFF
>NA|NA|TRBJ2-7|TRBV10-3
TGTGCCATCGCGACAGGGGAGGGCTACGAGCAGTACTTC
CAIATGEGYEQYF
>NA|NA|TRBJ2-2|TRBV27
TGTGCCAGCAGTTTATCTCTTAACACCGGGGAGCTGTTTTTT
CASSLSLNTGELFF
>TRBD2|NA|TRBJ2-5|TRBV29-1
TGCAGCGTTGTCTGGAGAGTTAATAGCGGGAGTTTAGAGACCCAGTACTTC
CSVVWRVNSGSLETQYF
>TRBD2|NA|TRBJ2-1|TRBV7-9
TGTGCCAGCAGGTCTAGCGGGGGTCATGAGCAGTTCTTC
CASRSSGGHEQFF
>NA|NA|TRBJ1-5|TRBV5-1
TGCGCCAGCAGCTTGGGGGACAATAGCAATCAGCCCCAGCATTTT
CASSLGDNSNQPQHF
>TRBD1|NA|TRBJ2-7|TRBV5-6
TGTGCCAGCAGCCCAACCCTACGACAGGGGGCAGGGGAGCAGTACTTC
CASSPTLRQGAGEQYF
>TRBD1|NA|TRBJ2-1|TRBV2
TGTGCCAGCACCTCGGACAGGGACAATGAGCAGTTCTTC
CASTSDRDNEQFF
>NA|once|TRBJ2-4|TRBV7-8
TGTGCCAGCTCGCAGGCGGAGGATGAAAACATTCAGTACTTC
CASSQAEDENIQYF
>NA|NA|TRBJ1-2|TRBV3-1/TRBV3-2
TGTGCCAGCAGCCAACTTTACGGGGATGGCTACACCTTC
CASSQLYGDGYTF
>NA|NA|TRBJ2-3|TRBV2
TGTGCCAGCAGTGAAGAAGCTTTGGGCACAGATACGCAGTATTTT
CASSEEALGTDTQYF
>TRBD2|NA|TRBJ2-1|TRBV3-1/TRBV3-2
TGTGCCAGCAGCCCGCAGGGGTTGACCGGGACTAGTAGGGCCAATGAGCAGTTCTTC
CASSPQGLTGTSRANEQFF
>NA|NA|TRBJ1-5|TRBV19
TGTGCCAGTAGTAACAGGGACGGGAATAGCAATCAGCCCCAGCATTTT
CASSNRDGNSNQPQHF
>NA|NA|TRBJ1-1|TRBV6-5
NA
CASSSSGQGMNTEAFF
>TRBD1|NA|TRBJ2-2|TRBV12-3/TRBV12-4
TGTGCCAGCAGCCAGGGGGAAGGGGAGCTGTTTTTT
CASSQGEGELFF
>NA|NA|TRBJ2-2|TRBV6-1
TGTGCCAGCAGTGAGGCTACCACGGGTTATATCCATAACACCGGGGAGCTGTTTTTT
CASSEATTGYIHNTGELFF